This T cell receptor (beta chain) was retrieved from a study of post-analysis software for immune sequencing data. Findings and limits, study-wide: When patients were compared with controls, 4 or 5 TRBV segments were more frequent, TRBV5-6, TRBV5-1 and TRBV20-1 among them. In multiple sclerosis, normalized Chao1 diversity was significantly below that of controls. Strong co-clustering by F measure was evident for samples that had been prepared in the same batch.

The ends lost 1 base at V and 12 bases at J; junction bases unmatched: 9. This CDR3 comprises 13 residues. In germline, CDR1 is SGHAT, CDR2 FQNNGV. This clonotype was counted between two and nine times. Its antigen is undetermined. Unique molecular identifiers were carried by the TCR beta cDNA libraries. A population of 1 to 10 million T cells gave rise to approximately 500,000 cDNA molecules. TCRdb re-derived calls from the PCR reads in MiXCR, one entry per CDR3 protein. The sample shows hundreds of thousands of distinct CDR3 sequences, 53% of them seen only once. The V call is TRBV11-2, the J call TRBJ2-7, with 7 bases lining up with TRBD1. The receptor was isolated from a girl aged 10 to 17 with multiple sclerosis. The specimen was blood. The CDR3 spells CASSLGGQTEVYF. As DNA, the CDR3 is TGTGCCAGCAGCTTAGGGGGACAGACAGAGGTGTACTTC.